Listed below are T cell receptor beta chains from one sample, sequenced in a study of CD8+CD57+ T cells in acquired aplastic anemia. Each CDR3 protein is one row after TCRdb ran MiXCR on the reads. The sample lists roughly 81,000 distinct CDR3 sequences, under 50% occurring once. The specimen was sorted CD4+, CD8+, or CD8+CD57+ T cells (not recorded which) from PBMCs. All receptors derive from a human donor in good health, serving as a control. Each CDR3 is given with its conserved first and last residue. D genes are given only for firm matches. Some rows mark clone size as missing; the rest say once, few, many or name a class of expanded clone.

CASTLGPNTGELFF	TGTGCCAGCACCCTGGGTCCGAACACCGGGGAGCTGTTTTTT	many	TRBJ2-2	TRBV10-1	.
CASSVADRSTGELFF	TGTGCCAGCAGTGTGGCCGACAGATCCACCGGGGAGCTGTTTTTT	many	TRBJ2-2	TRBV2	.
CASRPGLTSGNTIYF	TGTGCCAGCAGACCCGGACTGACCTCTGGAAACACCATATATTTT	.	TRBJ1-3	TRBV2	.
CSARDADYEQYF	TGCAGTGCTAGAGATGCAGACTACGAGCAGTACTTC	many	TRBJ2-7	TRBV20-1	.
CASSLGGSLPQHF	TGTGCCAGCAGCTTGGGAGGTAGCCTACCCCAGCATTTT	.	TRBJ1-5	TRBV5-6	.
CASSISNMNTEAFF	TGTGCCAGTAGTATCTCTAACATGAACACTGAAGCTTTCTTT	.	TRBJ1-1	TRBV19	.
CSASGSGGWETQYF	TGCAGTGCTAGCGGTAGCGGGGGGTGGGAGACCCAGTACTTC	.	TRBJ2-5	TRBV20-1	TRBD2
CASSLNRQNTQYF	TGTGCCAGCAGCTTAAATCGACAAAATACGCAGTATTTT	.	TRBJ2-3	TRBV13	.
CAWSGGTSGYEQYF	TGTGCCTGGAGTGGGGGGACTAGCGGTTACGAGCAGTACTTC	.	TRBJ2-7	TRBV30	TRBD2
CASSIFSDRDATGELFF	TGTGCCAGTAGTATCTTCTCCGACAGGGACGCCACCGGGGAGCTGTTTTTT	few	TRBJ2-2	TRBV19	TRBD1
CAISADGGNTDTQYF	TGTGCCATCAGTGCAGACGGGGGAAACACAGATACGCAGTATTTT	.	TRBJ2-3	TRBV10-3	.
CATSSKTGNTEAFF	TGTGCCACCAGCAGCAAGACCGGGAACACTGAAGCTTTCTTT	.	TRBJ1-1	TRBV15	.
CASSPEGQGNYGYTF	TGCGCCAGCAGCCCAGAAGGACAGGGCAACTATGGCTACACCTTC	many	TRBJ1-2	TRBV5-1	TRBD1
CASTLRRMNTEAFF	TGTGCCAGCACCTTACGCCGGATGAACACTGAAGCTTTCTTT	.	TRBJ1-1	TRBV2	.
CSASSSGLAGYEQYF	TGCAGTGCCAGCAGCTCGGGACTAGCGGGCTACGAGCAGTACTTC	.	TRBJ2-7	TRBV20-1	TRBD2
CASSPNSAEAFF	TGCGCCAGCAGCCCAAACTCAGCCGAAGCTTTCTTT	many	TRBJ1-1	TRBV5-1	.
CASSTGQVDNSPLHF	TGTGCCAGCAGTACAGGACAGGTCGATAATTCACCCCTCCACTTT	.	TRBJ1-6	TRBV2	TRBD1
CASSFSTGRTDTQYF	TGTGCCAGCAGTTTTTCTACAGGGCGCACAGATACGCAGTATTTT	.	TRBJ2-3	TRBV27	.
CASSPVPSAGELFF	TGTGCCAGCTCACCCGTCCCATCGGCCGGGGAGCTGTTTTTT	many	TRBJ2-2	TRBV18	.
CASSVGLADQETQYF	TGTGCCAGCAGCGTCGGACTAGCGGACCAAGAGACCCAGTACTTC	.	TRBJ2-5	TRBV9	TRBD2
CASSPEAYEQYF	TGTGCCAGCAGCCCCGAAGCCTACGAGCAGTACTTC	.	TRBJ2-7	TRBV7-9	.
CASNSGTNYNEQFF	TGTGCCAGCAACTCCGGGACAAATTACAATGAGCAGTTCTTC	few	TRBJ2-1	TRBV9	.
CATSRGQEETQYF	TGTGCCACCAGCCGGGGACAGGAGGAGACCCAGTACTTC	few	TRBJ2-5	TRBV24-1	TRBD1
CAWSDQRSSYEQYF	TGTGCCTGGAGTGATCAGCGTTCATCCTACGAGCAGTACTTC	few	TRBJ2-7	TRBV30	.
CSAKSGSSYEQYF	TGCAGTGCTAAGAGCGGGAGTTCCTACGAGCAGTACTTC	many	TRBJ2-7	TRBV20-1	TRBD2
CASAKYNEQFF	TGTGCCAGCGCGAAGTACAATGAGCAGTTCTTC	.	TRBJ2-1	TRBV2	.
CASSPQPGQGLNTEAFF	TGTGCCAGCAGCCCTCAACCAGGACAGGGTTTGAACACTGAAGCTTTCTTT	once	TRBJ1-1	TRBV3-1	TRBD1
CSVRSRDGIYNSPLHF	TGCAGCGTTCGTTCCCGGGACGGAATCTATAATTCACCCCTCCACTTT	many	TRBJ1-6	TRBV29-1	.
CASSAQAGEGSRELFF	TGTGCCAGCAGTGCCCAAGCGGGAGAGGGGTCCAGGGAGCTGTTTTTT	.	TRBJ2-2	TRBV6-1	TRBD2
CASSRGTDTQYF	TGCGCCAGCAGCCGAGGGACAGATACGCAGTATTTT	.	TRBJ2-3	TRBV5-1	.
CASSEAGTSGETQYF	TGTGCCAGCAGTGAAGCCGGGACAAGCGGGGAGACCCAGTACTTC	.	TRBJ2-5	TRBV2	.
CASSGPDRGEAFF	TGTGCCAGCAGCGGCCCGGACAGGGGTGAAGCTTTCTTT	many	TRBJ1-1	TRBV9	TRBD1
CSAETAKNTEAFF	TGCAGCGCCGAAACAGCTAAGAACACTGAAGCTTTCTTT	many	TRBJ1-1	TRBV29-1	.
CAWSVGGGALETQYF	TGTGCCTGGAGCGTGGGCGGGGGGGCCCTAGAGACCCAGTACTTC	.	TRBJ2-5	TRBV30	TRBD2
CASSYGGVQETQYF	TGTGCCAGCAGTTACGGGGGGGTCCAAGAGACCCAGTACTTC	.	TRBJ2-5	TRBV2	TRBD2
CASSRQPGVGTDTQYF	TGCGCCAGCAGCCGCCAACCGGGGGTGGGTACAGATACGCAGTATTTT	.	TRBJ2-3	TRBV4-3	.
CASSLGGAETQYF	TGTGCCAGCAGTTTAGGGGGCGCGGAGACCCAGTACTTC	.	TRBJ2-5	TRBV25-1	TRBD1
CASSLLGYGYTF	TGTGCCAGCAGCTTACTGGGATATGGCTACACCTTC	many	TRBJ1-2	TRBV7-2	.
CASSEGIGYTF	TGTGCCAGTTCGGAGGGGATCGGCTACACCTTC	.	TRBJ1-2	TRBV9	.
CASSQASGTGENTEAFF	TGTGCCAGCAGCCAAGCTAGCGGGACAGGGGAGAACACTGAAGCTTTCTTT	.	TRBJ1-1	TRBV14	TRBD1
CAGGQMNTEAFF	TGTGCCGGGGGCCAGATGAACACTGAAGCTTTCTTT	many	TRBJ1-1	TRBV2	.
CASSNRELSLEQYF	TGTGCCAGCAGTAACAGGGAATTGAGTCTAGAGCAGTACTTC	many	TRBJ2-7	TRBV9	.